The sequence of this TCR beta chain was determined in a study of T-cell memory formation after mild COVID-19. Study-wide results and caveats: There was no confirmation that second-wave clones peaking on day 37 were SARS-CoV-2 specific. Cross-reactive memory apparently joined, as some responding clones appeared in pre-infection memory. Mainly in CM and EM were contracting CD4+ clones; CD8+ were in EMRA.

This clonotype was seen a few times. No antigen is known for it. One entry per CDR3 protein, called by TCRdb with MiXCR from the 5' RACE reads. There are hundreds of thousands of distinct CDR3 sequences in the sample; about 20% occur only once, and 9% to 15% lies in the top ten. The CDR3 loop spans 14 amino acids. In germline, CDR1 is SGHAT, CDR2 FQNNGV. With V trimmed by 1 base and J by 5 bases, 1 base remained unmatched. The specimen was PBMCs or a T cell subset sorted from them (not recorded which). This chain uses TRBV11-2 with TRBJ2-7; 11 nucleotides agree with TRBD1. This clonotype was obtained from an adult woman who had mild COVID-19 (a few samples of this study predate the infection). Cell type and time point are not known. CDR3 sequence: CASSLGTGGNEQYF. The CDR3 nucleotides are TGTGCCAGCAGCTTAGGGACAGGGGGCAACGAGCAGTACTTC.